Sequencing of this T cell receptor beta chain was carried out in a study of CD8 T cells in ankylosing spondylitis (TCRdb year 2017). For the study in its entirety: T cell receptor beta repertoires were profiled in healthy donors and ankylosing spondylitis patients so that disease-linked TCR variants could be found. The whole study cohort included some 100 healthy donors and over 20 ankylosing spondylitis patients. Peripheral blood was sampled, and synovial fluid was additionally collected from ankylosing spondylitis patients. Here is what the overall study found, with its caveats: A CD8+ phenotype was shown by the disease-linked clones, which were found at relatively low frequencies in peripheral blood. A TCR beta motif made up of several highly homologous amino acid variants appeared to be characteristic of blood from ankylosing spondylitis patients. According to the report, matched synovial fluid samples from ankylosing spondylitis patients were significantly enriched for the disease-linked clones. Some motif variants were previously reported in synovial fluid and blood of reactive arthritis patients, suggesting common disease-initiation mechanisms.

Sequencing was carried out with an Illumina HiSeq 2500. Quantitative 5'-RACE with molecular barcodes was the method used to prepare the TCR beta libraries. As for how the authors treated the data: To identify disease-linked TCR variants, a new computational method was used, one built on a probabilistic model of VDJ rearrangement. The raw public data were reprocessed by TCRdb itself: fastp quality trimming at Q25, MiXCR clonotype calling, in-frame beta chains only. Each CDR3 protein gets just one entry, which takes the most common genes and DNA from the rows behind it. The authors' filters were not applied to this entry. The sample table holds 200,000 to 250,000 distinct CDR3 sequences, of which around 18% were seen once. The ten top clones hold under 55% of the sample. Its CDR3 holds 13 amino acids, cysteine through phenylalanine. Of the read, only the CDR3 DNA is kept; its 39 bases are in frame from base 1. Per the germline V gene, SQVTM is the CDR1 and ANQGSEA is the CDR2. V gives up 6 bases and J gives up 3 bases, and the segment between their germline ends measures 13 bases.

This clonotype appeared many times. Its specific antigen is unknown. No much larger clonotype is one base removed from it; base qualities were not supplied. This clonotype originated in a male donor with ankylosing spondylitis. Input material: blood, either unsorted or a sorted T cell fraction (not recorded which). The receptor chain draws on TRBV29-1 and TRBJ2-3, and possibly TRBD1, on 6 matching bases. The CDR3 protein sequence reads: CSVPGVSTDTQYF. The DNA reads as follows: TGCAGCGTCCCAGGGGTTTCGACAGATACGCAGTATTTT.